This TCR beta chain appears in the sequencing data of a study of control samples from healthy donors and cancer patients. Produced via immunoSEQ multiplex PCR; TCRdb's table is partial and in-frame only. This sample has 150,000 to 200,000 clones, with just over 85% found just once. CDR1 and CDR2 from the germline V gene are MNHEY and SVGAGI. V was clipped by 2 bases and J by 4 bases, with 11 bases between them. CDR3 size: 14 residues. The rearrangement joins TRBV6-5 to TRBJ2-5, with TRBD1 as a possible D gene (5 bases). The receptor's source is a woman aged 25 to 45 in good health. Source material: blood. The DNA for the CDR3 is TGTGCCAGCAGTTACGGTGGACAAAGAGAGACCCAGTACTTC. Its translation is CASSYGGQRETQYF.